The 8 T cell receptor beta chains in this list originate from one sample, sequenced in a study of shared clonotypes between healthy human individuals. Measured with immunoSEQ multiplex PCR; TCRdb has only the in-frame clones, and not every one. Of 600,000 to 800,000 clones listed, around 77% are singletons. What was sequenced was memory CD4+ T cells sorted from blood. Subset of the sample: CD45RA-negative fraction. These receptors were collected from a woman in her twenties or thirties in good health.

The rearrangement joins TRBV29-1 to TRBJ2-5; 13 bases are a match to TRBD2. The ends lost 3 bases at V and 5 bases at J; junction bases unmatched: 9. The CDR3 totals 16 residues. The germline V gene encodes CDR1 SQVTM and CDR2 ANQGSEA. CDR3 protein: CSVEEYKTSGRETQYF. The DNA for the CDR3 is TGCAGCGTTGAGGAATACAAGACTAGCGGGAGGGAGACCCAGTACTTC.

The rearrangement links TRBV28 to TRBJ1-2; the match to TRBD1 covers 8 bases. CDR1 MDHEN and CDR2 SYDVKM come from the germline V gene. V was clipped by 2 bases and J by 0 bases; unmatched bases: 5. The CDR3 length is 16 residues. CDR3 sequence reads: CASSLTGTGTNYGYTF. The DNA for the CDR3 is TGTGCCAGCAGTTTAACGGGGACAGGAACTAACTATGGCTACACCTTC.

The rearrangement joins TRBV11-2 to TRBJ2-5, with D unresolved. Per germline, CDR1 SGHAT and CDR2 FQNNGV. Trimming removed 1 base at V and 6 bases at J, with 9 bases between. The CDR3 loop spans 13 amino acids. The CDR3 region is CASSLAAAQTQYF. The CDR3 DNA reads as TGTGCCAGCAGCTTAGCGGCAGCACAGACCCAGTACTTC.

The genes are TRBV19 and TRBJ1-1; unclear D gene. This CDR3 comprises 15 residues. V gave up 1 base and J gave up 4 bases, with 13 bases separating them. The germline V gene encodes CDR1 LNHDA and CDR2 SQIVND (reference sequence). In DNA form, the CDR3 reads TGTGCCAGTAGTATAGTGGCGGGAGAGGGCACTGAAGCTTTCTTT. Translating it yields CASSIVAGEGTEAFF.

The chain recombines TRBV7-7 with TRBJ2-2; possibly TRBD1 or TRBD2 for D (6 bases each). Germline CDR1 and CDR2: SSHAT and FNYEAQ (reference sequence). Trimming left V 5 bases short and J 6 bases short, with 13 bases between. The CDR3 runs to 14 residues. The CDR3: CASSAWGASGELFF. The CDR3 nucleotides read TGTGCCAGCAGCGCCTGGGGGGCGTCCGGGGAGCTGTTTTTT.

The J gene is TRBJ1-5, the V gene TRBV19; D unresolved. The germline gives CDR1 LNHDA, CDR2 SQIVND (reference sequence). The ends were cut back, 7 bases at V and 0 bases at J, with 7 bases in the middle. The CDR3 extends over 13 amino acids. The DNA of the CDR3 is TGTGCCAGTAACGAAAATAGCAATCAGCCCCAGCATTTT. It yields the protein CASNENSNQPQHF.

The chain employs TRBV6-1 and TRBJ1-2; D is uncertain. With 4 bases removed from V and 6 bases from J, the gap between germline ends came to 9 bases. The germline V gene has CDR1 MNHNS and CDR2 SASEGT. The CDR3 runs to 12 residues. This chain's CDR3 is CASSVRTHGYTF. In DNA, the CDR3 is TGTGCCAGCAGTGTGAGGACTCATGGCTACACCTTC.

The V call is TRBV6-1, the J call TRBJ1-1, with D hard to call. There are 10 residues in the CDR3. Germline lookup yields CDR1 MNHNS and CDR2 SASEGT. V lost 9 bases to trimming and J lost 0 bases, with 2 bases between them. In nucleotides, the CDR3 is TGTGCCAGTTTGAACACTGAAGCTTTCTTT. Protein product: CASLNTEAFF.